Below are 29 T cell receptor beta chains sequenced from a single sample in a study of graft-versus-host responses after intestinal transplantation. No antigen is known for these receptors. Sequencing used immunoSEQ multiplex PCR; TCRdb keeps in-frame clones, though not all of them. The sample carries some 76,000 clones, around 86% recorded once. Sample: unstimulated CD8+ T cells sorted from spleen or lymph node cells, taken before transplant. These receptors all come from a human donor who was the organ donor for an intestinal transplant.

This clone was detected a few times. This sequence joins TRBV28 and TRBJ2-2, with D hard to call. Germline-derived CDR1 and CDR2 are MDHEN and SYDVKM. V gave up 5 bases and J gave up 1 base, with 5 bases separating them. CDR3 length: 13 amino acids. The CDR3 region has the DNA TGTGCCAGCAGTAGAGAGAACACCGGGGAGCTGTTTTTT. Its protein product is CASSRENTGELFF.

J is TRBJ1-1 and V is TRBV19; D is undetermined. The CDR3 is 15 residues long. The V and J ends lost 8 bases and 4 bases respectively, with 20 bases between them. Germline-derived CDR1 and CDR2 are LNHDA and SQIVND (reference sequence). The CDR3 is CASSPFRLSSTEAFF. In DNA, the CDR3 is TGTGCCAGTTCCCCCTTTCGGTTGTCCAGCACTGAAGCTTTCTTT.

The genes are TRBV4-1 and TRBJ1-5; 9 bases are a match to TRBD1. The CDR3 contains 15 residues. V shed 0 bases, J shed 6 bases, and the junction held 3 bases outside the gene matches. Germline loops: CDR1 MGHRA, CDR2 YSYEKL. CDR3 nucleotide sequence: TGCGCCAGCAGCCAAGATGGGACAGGGACTCAGCCCCAGCATTTT. Translated: CASSQDGTGTQPQHF.

The chain uses TRBV27 and TRBJ1-2, with TRBD1 matching over 8 bases. CDR1 is MNHEY and CDR2 is SMNVEV in the germline V gene (reference sequence). CDR3 length equals 15 residues. V shed 2 bases and J 4 bases; nucleotides not matched to a gene: 6. Here the CDR3 DNA reads TGTGCCAGCAGTTTACAAGGACAGGGAAGCTATGGCTACACCTTC. Translation gives CASSLQGQGSYGYTF.

The V gene is TRBV27, the J gene TRBJ2-6, with D perhaps assigned TRBD1 or TRBD2 (5 bases each). This CDR3 spans 16 amino acids. V lost 9 bases and J 0 bases, leaving 15 bases between the germline ends. The V gene's germline CDR1 is MNHEY and CDR2 SMNVEV (reference sequence). The CDR3 DNA reads TGTGCCAGTCGCCGGGACCCCCGCTCTGGGGCCAACGTCCTGACTTTC. Its translation is CASRRDPRSGANVLTF.

This chain joins TRBV2 and TRBJ1-2, with D perhaps TRBD1 (6 bases). Germline V gives CDR1 SNHLY, CDR2 FYNNEI. CDR3 length: 16 residues. Trimming removed 2 bases from V and 4 bases from J, with 17 bases in between. The CDR3 protein is CASSEHFGGQTYGYTF. DNA for the CDR3: TGTGCCAGCAGTGAACATTTTGGGGGCCAGACCTATGGCTACACCTTC.

V is TRBV5-1 and J is TRBJ1-1; no clear D gene. Germline values: CDR1 SGHRS, CDR2 YFSETQ. CDR3 length equals 14 residues. Trimming took off 4 bases at V and 0 bases at J, with 10 bases between the two ends. CDR3 in amino acids: CASSLNRLNTEAFF. The CDR3, as DNA: TGCGCCAGCAGCCTGAATAGGCTGAACACTGAAGCTTTCTTT.

This clone has just one count. V and J are TRBV10-1 and TRBJ1-1; TRBD1 might be the D (5 bases). Deletions cut 6 bases from V and 5 bases from J, with 10 bases between. CDR1 and CDR2 from the germline V gene are WNHNN and SYGVQD (reference sequence). This CDR3 has 12 amino acids. CDR3 DNA sequence: TGCGCCAGCAGAGCAGGGAGGACTGAAGCTTTCTTT. This sequence encodes CASRAGRTEAFF.

V gene TRBV6-4 combines with J gene TRBJ2-3; TRBD1 aligns across 7 bases. J gave up 5 bases and V 2 bases, and 4 bases lay outside the gene matches. The CDR3 totals 14 residues. Germline CDR1 reads MRHNA; CDR2 reads SNTAGT. The CDR3 DNA reads TGTGCCAGCAGTGACAGGGGGCTGGGAGATACGCAGTATTTT. Its translation is CASSDRGLGDTQYF.

DNA for the CDR3: TGCAGCGTTGTCGAAGCTTGGGACAGCTCGCAGACCCAGTACTTC. It is translated as CSVVEAWDSSQTQYF. V usage is TRBV29-1 and J usage is TRBJ2-5; TRBD1 agrees at 7 bases. Germline lookup yields CDR1 SQVTM and CDR2 ANQGSEA. This CDR3 region has 15 residues. Losses at the gene ends were 4 bases for V and 6 bases for J; bases not matched to a gene: 14.

The chain uses TRBV19 and TRBJ2-5; D remains unclear. V dropped 0 bases and J dropped 1 base, with 6 bases sitting between them. Germline CDR1 and CDR2: LNHDA and SQIVND (reference sequence). The CDR3 length is 14 residues. CDR3 in amino acids: CASSIDVVQETQYF. The CDR3 coding sequence is TGTGCCAGTAGTATAGATGTGGTCCAAGAGACCCAGTACTTC.

The chain employs TRBV9 and TRBJ1-2; possibly TRBD1 for D (6 bases). The germline V gene encodes CDR1 SGDLS and CDR2 YYNGEE. Deletions cut 4 bases from V and 4 bases from J, with 17 bases between. The CDR3 is made up of 15 amino acids. In nucleotides, the CDR3 is TGTGCCAGCAGCCAATCATCGACAGGACGCTATGGCTACACCTTC. It codes for CASSQSSTGRYGYTF.

The V and J genes are TRBV4-1 and TRBJ2-7, with unresolved D. Trimming removed 1 base at V and 3 bases at J, with 7 bases between. The CDR3 has 13 residues. From germline, CDR1 is MGHRA and CDR2 YSYEKL. CDR3 bases: TGCGCCAGCAGCCAAGGTGTCCTCTACGAGCAGTACTTC. This sequence encodes CASSQGVLYEQYF.

The chain uses TRBV7-6 and TRBJ2-7, with D unclear. The germline gives CDR1 SGHVS, CDR2 FNYEAQ. The CDR3 is made up of 11 amino acids. Trimming cost V 5 bases and J 6 bases, with 8 bases left between them. In nucleotides, the CDR3 is TGTGCCAGCAGCCTATCGACCGAGCAGTACTTC. Translated, it gives CASSLSTEQYF.

The chain uses TRBV6-6 and TRBJ1-5; D remains ambiguous. V was cut by 2 bases and J by 5 bases, with 10 bases left in between. Germline V CDR1 and CDR2: MNHNY, SVGAGI (reference sequence). The length of the CDR3 is 14 residues. The CDR3 spells CASSYVGIDQPQHF. CDR3 in DNA: TGTGCCAGCAGTTACGTAGGGATAGATCAGCCCCAGCATTTT.

V and J are TRBV4-1 and TRBJ2-1; D is unresolved. V was cut by 4 bases and J by 5 bases, with 6 bases left in between. Germline V gene data show CDR1 as MGHRA and CDR2 as YSYEKL. The CDR3 runs 12 residues. The CDR3, as DNA: TGCGCCAGCAGCCCTTCTGACAATGAGCAGTTCTTC. This codes for CASSPSDNEQFF.

The rearrangement joins TRBV11-3 to TRBJ2-1, with 7 positions matching TRBD2. CDR1 and CDR2 (germline): SGHNT, YENEEA. Trimming at V came to 5 bases and at J to 0 bases, leaving 7 bases not matched to a gene. The CDR3 is made up of 16 amino acids. This CDR3 is CASSPWGGTSYNEQFF. For the CDR3, the DNA is TGTGCCAGCAGCCCATGGGGGGGGACCTCCTACAATGAGCAGTTCTTC. Combining the CDR3 with reference TRBV11-3 and TRBJ2-1 gives the whole variable domain EAGVVQSPRYKIIEKKQPVAFWCNPISGHNTLYWYLQNLGQGPELLIRYENEEAVDDSQLPKDRFSAERLKGVDSTLKIQPAELGDSAVYLCASSPWGGTSYNEQFFGPGTRLTVL.

V usage is TRBV6-4 and J usage is TRBJ1-2; D gene unclear. Per the germline V gene, CDR1 is MRHNA and CDR2 is SNTAGT. The CDR3 sequence is 13 residues long. V lost 3 bases to trimming and J lost 4 bases, with 9 bases between them. CDR3 amino acids: CASSEYRGYGYTF. The CDR3 DNA reads TGTGCCAGCAGTGAATACAGAGGCTATGGCTACACCTTC.

The gene calls are TRBV7-6 and TRBJ2-2; the D is unclear. The germline V gene has CDR1 SGHVS and CDR2 FNYEAQ. This CDR3 is built from 14 residues. The V end lost 7 bases, the J end lost 0 bases, and 9 bases lay between the germline ends. CDR3 DNA: TGTGCCAGCACCTTCGAGGCGAACACCGGGGAGCTGTTTTTT. It encodes CASTFEANTGELFF.

The chain employs TRBV5-1 and TRBJ2-3; 14 positions agree with TRBD2. Germline V gene sequence: CDR1 SGHRS, CDR2 YFSETQ. The CDR3 runs to 22 residues. V was clipped by 4 bases and J by 4 bases; unmatched bases: 23. In DNA form, the CDR3 reads TGCGCCAGCAGCCCCGGACATGGAGTTTTGGTGGGACTAGCGGGGGCCGCAGATACGCAGTATTTT. It codes for CASSPGHGVLVGLAGAADTQYF.

The chain uses TRBV6-1 and TRBJ2-2, with 9 nucleotides matching TRBD1. The CDR3 covers 15 residues. In germline, CDR1 is MNHNS, CDR2 SASEGT. V lost 6 bases and J lost 7; bases outside the gene matches: 9. The CDR3 DNA reads as TGTGCCAGCAGCGCCTGGGACAGGGACGTCGGGGAGCTGTTTTTT. It translates to CASSAWDRDVGELFF.

In its sample, this clone was seen once. The rearrangement joins TRBV27 to TRBJ2-7, with D tentatively TRBD2 (5 bases). The V end lost 3 bases, the J end lost 1 base, and 13 bases lay between the germline ends. Germline V gives CDR1 MNHEY, CDR2 SMNVEV (reference sequence). The CDR3 length is 15 residues. The CDR3 coding sequence is TGTGCCAGCAGTTTCTCTGGACTCCTATCCTACGAGCAGTACTTC. Translating it yields CASSFSGLLSYEQYF.

The CDR3 bases are TGCAGCGATGTTGATGGCACTGAAGCTTTCTTT. Its translation: CSDVDGTEAFF. This rearrangement joins TRBV29-1 to TRBJ1-1; no clear D gene. Germline loops: CDR1 SQVTM, CDR2 ANQGSEA. Between the trimmed V and J ends, which lost 7 bases and 4 bases, there was a span of 10 bases. The CDR3 covers 11 residues.

The chain uses TRBV4-1 and TRBJ1-2; 8 bases are shared with TRBD1. The CDR3 extends over 16 amino acids. Losses at the gene ends were 0 bases for V and 2 bases for J; bases not matched to a gene: 5. CDR1 and CDR2 (germline): MGHRA, YSYEKL. CDR3 region: CASSQDSTGGNYGYTF. CDR3 DNA: TGCGCCAGCAGCCAAGATTCTACAGGGGGGAACTATGGCTACACCTTC.

This clone was detected only once. CDR3 sequence: CASSLSRGGGELFF. The CDR3 DNA follows: TGTGCCAGCAGTTTATCGCGGGGCGGCGGGGAGCTGTTTTTT. The J gene is TRBJ2-2, the V gene TRBV27, with a possible D match to TRBD2 (6 bases). V was shortened by 0 bases and J by 7 bases, with 9 bases between the two germline ends. Germline CDR1 reads MNHEY; CDR2 reads SMNVEV (reference sequence). CDR3 length: 14 residues.

The chain links TRBV9 to TRBJ1-3, with D unclear. V lost 0 bases to trimming and J lost 0 bases, with 13 bases between them. Germline V gene lookup returns CDR1 SGDLS and CDR2 YYNGEE. CDR3 length: 17 amino acids. Written as DNA, the CDR3 is TGTGCCAGCAGCGTAGCTCACTCGAGAACCTCTGGAAACACCATATATTTT. Its translation is CASSVAHSRTSGNTIYF.

The rearrangement uses TRBV10-3 and TRBJ2-3; TRBD1 aligns across 8 bases. V was clipped by 6 bases and J by 1 base; unmatched bases: 6. This CDR3 is built from 15 residues. CDR1 is ENHRY, CDR2 SYGVKD, per germline. The CDR3 DNA sequence: TGTGCCATCAGACCGGACAGGGTCCGCACAGATACGCAGTATTTT. Its protein product is CAIRPDRVRTDTQYF.

The count of this clone is one. The V call is TRBV5-6, the J call TRBJ2-3; 7 positions agree with TRBD2. V gave up 2 bases and J gave up 0 bases; unmatched junction bases: 0. Germline V gene data show CDR1 as SGHDT and CDR2 as YYEEEE. The CDR3 sequence is 14 residues long. CDR3 sequence: CASSFGGSTDTQYF. CDR3 DNA: TGTGCCAGCAGCTTCGGGGGGAGCACAGATACGCAGTATTTT.

This rearrangement joins TRBV6-1 to TRBJ2-1; no definite D call. Germline CDR1 reads MNHNS; CDR2 reads SASEGT. The CDR3 has 16 residues. V lost 0 bases and J 5 bases, leaving 14 bases between the germline ends. The CDR3 coding sequence is TGTGCCAGCAGTGAAGCGTCAGGAACCGTGGACAATGAGCAGTTCTTC. This sequence encodes CASSEASGTVDNEQFF.